Given below is one TCR beta chain in context. The antigen is unknown. Naive CD8 cells lacked CD45RO and underwent positive selection for CCR7, leaving out terminally differentiated effector memory CD45RA+ cells. Assay used: immunoSEQ multiplex PCR; TCRdb lists only in-frame clones, some missing. Of about 2.1 million clones listed, just over 90% are singletons. The sample originates from a study of shared clonotypes between healthy human individuals. Study summary: The donor group consisted of two women and three men, aged 18 to 49. Each donor's CD8 memory used one plate, CD8 naive two, each CD4 subset three. Study-wide findings and caveats: Across several donors, naive CD4 shared roughly 5%, naive CD8 3% to 3.5%, memory CD4 2% to 2.5%, memory CD8 about 0.38%. Rarefaction showed sorted-subset sequencing was incomplete despite large depth.

Per the germline V gene, CDR1 is MNHEY and CDR2 is SMNVEV (reference sequence). The CDR3 is 16 residues long. V was trimmed by 0 bases and J by 5 bases, leaving 14 bases between them. The sequence derives from a young man in good health. Some clones in this sample may be carry-over from other donors' samples. The chain links TRBV27 to TRBJ2-1; the D is unclear. Specimen: naive CD8+ T cells from PBMCs. CDR3 sequence: CASSLSKRAGDNEQFF. The CDR3, as DNA: TGTGCCAGCAGTTTATCGAAACGCGCTGGCGACAATGAGCAGTTCTTC.